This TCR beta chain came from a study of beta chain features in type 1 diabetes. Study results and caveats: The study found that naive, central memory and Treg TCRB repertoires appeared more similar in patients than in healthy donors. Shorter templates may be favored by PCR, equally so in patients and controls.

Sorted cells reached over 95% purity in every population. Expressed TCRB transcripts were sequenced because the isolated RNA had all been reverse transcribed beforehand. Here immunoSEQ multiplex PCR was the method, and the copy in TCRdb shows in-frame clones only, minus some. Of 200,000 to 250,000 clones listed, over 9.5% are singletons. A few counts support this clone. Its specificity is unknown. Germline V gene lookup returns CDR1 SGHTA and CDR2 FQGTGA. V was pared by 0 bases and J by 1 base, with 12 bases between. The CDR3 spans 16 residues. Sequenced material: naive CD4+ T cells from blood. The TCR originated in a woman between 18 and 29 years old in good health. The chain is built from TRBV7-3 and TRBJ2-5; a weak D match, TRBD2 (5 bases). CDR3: CASSLTLASSQETQYF. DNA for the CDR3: TGTGCCAGCAGCTTAACTTTAGCGAGTAGCCAAGAGACCCAGTACTTC.